These 23 T cell receptor beta chains were all obtained from the same sample, sequenced in a study of blood T cell repertoires in COVID-19. Clones were sequenced by immunoSEQ multiplex PCR, and TCRdb holds only the in-frame ones, with some missing. The table records about 170,000 clones, around nine tenths of them present only once. Sequencing input: peripheral blood. The source of these receptors is a woman of 80 years or more with COVID-19, enrolled during active disease.

A word on this clone: The sample holds other DNA sequences that translate to the same CDR3. The chain has TRBV12-3 or TRBV12-4 and TRBJ1-1; possibly TRBD1 for D (5 bases). The length of the CDR3 is 13 residues. Trimming removed 3 bases at V and 4 bases at J, with 9 bases between. CDR3 sequence reads: CASSLGGGTEAFF. Here the CDR3 DNA reads TGTGCCAGCAGTTTGGGGGGGGGCACTGAAGCTTTCTTT.

The chain recombines TRBV15 with TRBJ2-1; 9 bases are a match to TRBD2. Germline lookup yields CDR1 LNHNV and CDR2 YYDKDF (reference sequence). The CDR3 sequence is 19 residues long. Trimming at V came to 0 bases and at J to 4 bases, leaving 13 bases not matched to a gene. CDR3 protein: CATSRDASPAGGWYNEQFF. In nucleotides, the CDR3 is TGTGCCACCAGCAGAGATGCAAGCCCCGCGGGGGGGTGGTACAATGAGCAGTTCTTC.

The chain uses TRBV7-2 and TRBJ1-1, with D hard to call. CDR1 is SGHTA, CDR2 FQGNSA, per germline. Trimming took 5 bases from V and 8 from J, leaving 18 bases between them. The CDR3 totals 14 residues. DNA of the CDR3: TGTGCCAGCAGCACGTATACGTCTACTCCGGAAGCTTTCTTT. Translation gives CASSTYTSTPEAFF.

The chain is built from TRBV14 and TRBJ2-3; possibly TRBD1 for D (5 bases). Trimming removed 4 bases at V and 4 bases at J, with 9 bases between. Per the germline V gene, CDR1 is SGHDN and CDR2 is FVKESK. The CDR3 is 13 amino acids. CDR3 coding DNA: TGTGCCAGCAGCCGCAGGGATCCAGATACGCAGTATTTT. It translates to CASSRRDPDTQYF.

The rearrangement links TRBV7-9 to TRBJ1-1; 10 nucleotides align to TRBD1. CDR1 and CDR2 from the germline V gene are SEHNR and FQNEAQ (reference sequence). The CDR3 has 14 amino acids. With 4 bases clipped from V and 4 bases from J, the junction kept 3 bases outside the gene matches. CDR3 nucleotide sequence: TGTGCCAGCAGCTCTAGGACAGGGGGCACTGAAGCTTTCTTT. It codes for CASSSRTGGTEAFF.

The gene calls are TRBV5-1 and TRBJ1-6; D is ambiguous. The V and J ends lost 0 bases and 6 bases respectively, with 7 bases between them. Germline CDR1 is SGHRS and CDR2 is YFSETQ. The CDR3 is made up of 14 amino acids. Here the CDR3 DNA reads TGCGCCAGCAGCTTGGAACATTCTAATTCACCCCTCCACTTT. Translating it yields CASSLEHSNSPLHF.

The J gene is TRBJ2-7, the V gene TRBV3-1 (or the pseudogene TRBV3-2); D is possibly TRBD1 (6 bases). V lost 2 bases and J lost 2, with 16 bases in between. Germline lookup yields CDR1 LGHDT and CDR2 YNNKEL (reference sequence). CDR3 length: 16 residues. The CDR3 is CASSQTPRGRTYEQYF. For the CDR3, the DNA is TGTGCCAGCAGCCAAACCCCCAGGGGACGGACCTACGAGCAGTACTTC.

The V gene is TRBV4-1, the J gene TRBJ2-1, with a possible D match to TRBD2 (6 bases). The germline V and J ends were trimmed by 4 bases and 4 bases, with 14 bases remaining between them. Germline CDR1 is MGHRA and CDR2 is YSYEKL. The CDR3 contains 15 residues. This CDR3 is CASSPGLLIYNEQFF. In DNA, the CDR3 is TGCGCCAGCAGCCCGGGACTCCTAATTTACAATGAGCAGTTCTTC.

The rearrangement links TRBV5-1 to TRBJ2-2; D is ambiguous. Trimming removed 4 bases at V and 6 bases at J, with 10 bases between. CDR3 length equals 13 residues. Per the germline V gene, CDR1 is SGHRS and CDR2 is YFSETQ. DNA of the CDR3: TGCGCCAGCAGCCCCGACACAGCCGGGGAGCTGTTTTTT. Encoded protein: CASSPDTAGELFF.

V gene TRBV28 combines with J gene TRBJ2-5; D is possibly TRBD1 (5 bases). Trimming left V 2 bases short and J 5 bases short, with 12 bases between. CDR3 length equals 14 residues. Germline V gene lookup returns CDR1 MDHEN and CDR2 SYDVKM. The CDR3 is CASSLRGGWETQYF. Here the CDR3 DNA reads TGTGCCAGCAGTTTAAGGGGTGGGTGGGAGACCCAGTACTTC.

DNA for the CDR3: TGTGCCAGCTGGACAGGGGGATTCGGCTACACCTTC. Translated: CASWTGGFGYTF. V gene TRBV25-1 combines with J gene TRBJ1-2; the match to TRBD1 covers 10 bases. The V and J ends lost 8 bases and 8 bases, in that order; junction bases with no gene match: 5. The V gene's germline CDR1 is MGHDK and CDR2 SYGVNS. This CDR3 has 12 residues.

The chain combines TRBV14 with TRBJ1-1, with D uncertain. Germline CDR1 reads SGHDN; CDR2 reads FVKESK. The CDR3 covers 13 residues. Trimming pared 3 bases from V and 7 bases from J, leaving 12 bases between. CDR3 DNA sequence: TGTGCCAGCAGCCAGGTTACCACTTTTGAAGCTTTCTTT. Translation gives CASSQVTTFEAFF.

The chain employs TRBV9 and TRBJ2-3; 7 nucleotides line up with TRBD2. The CDR3 is 16 amino acids. Germline V lookup: CDR1 SGDLS, CDR2 YYNGEE. The J segment lost 0 bases and the V segment lost 4 bases, leaving 8 bases of the junction unmatched. CDR3 loop: CASSSPALASTDTQYF. The CDR3 coding sequence is TGTGCCAGCAGCTCCCCGGCACTAGCGAGCACAGATACGCAGTATTTT.

The chain joins TRBV7-2 to TRBJ1-3; tentative D call: TRBD1 (5 bases). V was clipped by 2 bases and J by 3 bases, with 14 bases between them. Germline assignment: CDR1 SGHTA and CDR2 FQGNSA. The CDR3 extends over 16 amino acids. The CDR3 loop is CASSLSPRQGGNTIYF. CDR3 DNA sequence: TGTGCCAGCAGCTTATCTCCACGGCAGGGTGGAAACACCATATATTTT. Combining the CDR3 with reference TRBV7-2 and TRBJ1-3 gives the whole variable domain GAGVSQSPSNKVTEKGKDVELRCDPISGHTALYWYRQSLGQGLEFLIYFQGNSAPDKSGLPSDRFSAERTGGSVSTLTIQRTQQEDSAVYLCASSLSPRQGGNTIYFGEGSWLTVV.

The V call is TRBV29-1, the J call TRBJ2-7, with 10 bases matching TRBD1. The CDR3 is made up of 12 amino acids. V shed 4 bases and J 7 bases; nucleotides not matched to a gene: 4. Germline CDR1 and CDR2: SQVTM and ANQGSEA. CDR3 protein: CSVGQGAGEQYF. As DNA, the CDR3 is TGCAGCGTTGGACAGGGGGCGGGTGAGCAGTACTTC.

This rearrangement joins TRBV7-9 to TRBJ1-2; the D gene is possibly TRBD1 (5 bases). Trimming stripped 0 bases from V and 7 bases from J, with 9 bases between. The CDR3 loop spans 13 amino acids. Germline-derived CDR1 and CDR2 are SEHNR and FQNEAQ (reference sequence). The CDR3 reads CASSLAGGGGYTF. DNA of the CDR3: TGTGCCAGCAGCTTAGCCGGGGGAGGTGGCTACACCTTC.

The CDR3 region is CASSQDYLAGGPISYNEQFF. The CDR3 DNA follows: TGCGCCAGCAGCCAAGATTATTTAGCGGGAGGGCCGATCTCCTACAATGAGCAGTTCTTC. The genes are TRBV4-3 and TRBJ2-1, with 11 bases aligning to TRBD2. After removal of 0 bases from V and 0 bases from J, the junction contained 10 bases not matched to a gene. The germline V gene encodes CDR1 LGHNA and CDR2 YSLEER. The CDR3 covers 20 residues.

V usage is TRBV28 and J usage is TRBJ2-5; 10 nucleotides match TRBD2. The CDR3 runs 15 residues. Germline CDR1 reads MDHEN; CDR2 reads SYDVKM. Trimming removed 4 bases from V and 5 bases from J; junction bases left unmatched: 7. CDR3 loop: CASSSLAGVGETQYF. CDR3 bases: TGTGCCAGCAGTTCCCTAGCGGGAGTGGGGGAGACCCAGTACTTC. Full variable domain (remainder filled in from reference TRBV28 and TRBJ2-5): DVKVTQSSRYLVKRTGEKVFLECVQDMDHENMFWYRQDPGLGLRLIYFSYDVKMKEKGDIPEGYSVSREKKERFSLILESASTNQTSMYLCASSSLAGVGETQYFGPGTRLLVL.

The chain has TRBV12-3 or TRBV12-4 and TRBJ1-1; D unclear. Deletions cut 2 bases from V and 3 bases from J, with 7 bases between. The CDR3 consists of 13 residues. In DNA, the CDR3 is TGTGCCAGCAGTTTACAGGAGGACACTGAAGCTTTCTTT. Its translation is CASSLQEDTEAFF.

The chain has TRBV5-6 and TRBJ1-1; D not resolved. CDR1 is SGHDT, CDR2 YYEEEE, per germline. Trimming took 3 bases from V and 11 from J, leaving 20 bases between them. The CDR3 totals 14 residues. The CDR3 region is CASSSPTGAGVAFF. The CDR3 coding sequence is TGTGCCAGCAGCTCACCCACGGGAGCCGGGGTTGCTTTCTTT.

The V and J genes are TRBV5-6 and TRBJ2-3, with 9 bases that match TRBD1. This CDR3 comprises 15 residues. Trimming removed 0 bases from V and 6 bases from J; junction bases left unmatched: 5. CDR1 SGHDT and CDR2 YYEEEE come from the germline V gene. The CDR3 spells CASSLVGTGMDTQYF. CDR3 bases: TGTGCCAGCAGCTTGGTTGGGACAGGGATGGATACGCAGTATTTT.

A few counts support this clone. The CDR3 here is CASSFRQGAEAFF. The CDR3 coding sequence is TGTGCCAGCAGTTTCCGTCAGGGGGCGGAAGCTTTCTTT. The rearrangement joins TRBV12-3 or TRBV12-4 to TRBJ1-1, with TRBD1 matching 8 bases. V shed 3 bases, J shed 8 bases, and the junction held 5 bases outside the gene matches. CDR3 length equals 13 residues.

This clone was observed once. J is TRBJ1-5 and V is TRBV6-6; 9 nucleotides line up with TRBD1. Germline V gene sequence: CDR1 MNHNY, CDR2 SVGAGI (reference sequence). The CDR3 loop spans 15 amino acids. V lost 6 bases, J lost 4 bases, and 7 bases stayed unmatched. For the CDR3, the DNA is TGTGCCAGCAGATCTGACAGGGGGGGGAATCAGCCCCAGCATTTT. Translated, it gives CASRSDRGGNQPQHF.